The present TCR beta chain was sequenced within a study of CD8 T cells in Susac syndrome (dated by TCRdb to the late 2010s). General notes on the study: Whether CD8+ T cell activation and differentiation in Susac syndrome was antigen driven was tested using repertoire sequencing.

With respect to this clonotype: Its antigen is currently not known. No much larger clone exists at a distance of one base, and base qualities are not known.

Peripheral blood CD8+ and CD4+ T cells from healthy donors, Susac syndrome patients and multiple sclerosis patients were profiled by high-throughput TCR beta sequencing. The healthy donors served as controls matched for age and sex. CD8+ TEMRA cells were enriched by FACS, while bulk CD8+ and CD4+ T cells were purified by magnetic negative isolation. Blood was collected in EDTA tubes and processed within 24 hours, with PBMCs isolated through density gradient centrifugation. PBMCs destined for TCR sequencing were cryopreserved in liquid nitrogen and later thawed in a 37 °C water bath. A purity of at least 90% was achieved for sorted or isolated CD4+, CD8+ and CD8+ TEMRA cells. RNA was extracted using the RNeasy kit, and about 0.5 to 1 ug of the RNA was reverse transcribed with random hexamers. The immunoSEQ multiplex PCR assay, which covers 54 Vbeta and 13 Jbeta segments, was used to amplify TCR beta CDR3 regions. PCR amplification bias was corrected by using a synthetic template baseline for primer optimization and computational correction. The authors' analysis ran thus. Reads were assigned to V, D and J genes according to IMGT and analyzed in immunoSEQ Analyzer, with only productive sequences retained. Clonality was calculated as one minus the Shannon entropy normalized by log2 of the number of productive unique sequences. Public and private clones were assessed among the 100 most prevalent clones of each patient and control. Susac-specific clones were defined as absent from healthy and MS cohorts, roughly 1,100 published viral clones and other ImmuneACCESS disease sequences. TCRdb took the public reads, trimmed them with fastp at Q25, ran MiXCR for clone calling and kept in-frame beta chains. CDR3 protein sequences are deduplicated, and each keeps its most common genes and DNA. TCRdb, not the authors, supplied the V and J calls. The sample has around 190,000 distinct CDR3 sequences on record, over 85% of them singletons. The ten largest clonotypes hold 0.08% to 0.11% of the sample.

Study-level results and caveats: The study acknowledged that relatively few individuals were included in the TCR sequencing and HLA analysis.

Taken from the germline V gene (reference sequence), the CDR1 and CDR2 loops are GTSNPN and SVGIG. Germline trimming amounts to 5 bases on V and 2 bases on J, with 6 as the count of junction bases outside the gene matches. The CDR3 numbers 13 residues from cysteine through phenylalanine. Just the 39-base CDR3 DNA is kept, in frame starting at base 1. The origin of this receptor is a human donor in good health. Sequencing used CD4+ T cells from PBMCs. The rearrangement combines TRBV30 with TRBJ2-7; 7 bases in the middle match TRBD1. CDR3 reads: CAWSKQGTYEQYF. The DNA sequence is TGTGCCTGGTCCAAACAGGGGACCTACGAGCAGTACTTC.